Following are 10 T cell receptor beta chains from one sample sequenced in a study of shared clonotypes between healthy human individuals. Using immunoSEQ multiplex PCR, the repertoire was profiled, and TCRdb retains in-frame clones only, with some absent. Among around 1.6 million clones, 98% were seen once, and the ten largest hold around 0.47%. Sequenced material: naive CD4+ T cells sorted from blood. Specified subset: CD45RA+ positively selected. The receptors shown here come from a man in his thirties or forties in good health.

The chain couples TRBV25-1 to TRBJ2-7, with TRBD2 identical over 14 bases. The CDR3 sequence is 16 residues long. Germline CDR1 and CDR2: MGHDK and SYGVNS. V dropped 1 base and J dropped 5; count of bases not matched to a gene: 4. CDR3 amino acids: CASSESGLAGGHEQYF. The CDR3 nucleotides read TGTGCCAGCAGTGAATCCGGACTAGCGGGAGGCCACGAGCAGTACTTC.

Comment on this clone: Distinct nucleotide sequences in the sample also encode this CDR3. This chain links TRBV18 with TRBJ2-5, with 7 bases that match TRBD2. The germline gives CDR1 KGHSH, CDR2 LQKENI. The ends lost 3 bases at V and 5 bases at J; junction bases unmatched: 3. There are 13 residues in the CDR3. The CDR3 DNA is TGTGCCAGCTCACCCCAGGGAGGGGAGACCCAGTACTTC. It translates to CASSPQGGETQYF. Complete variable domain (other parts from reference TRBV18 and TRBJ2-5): NAGVMQNPRHLVRRRGQEARLRCSPMKGHSHVYWYRQLPEEGLKFMVYLQKENIIDESGMPKERFSAEFPKEGPSILRIQQVVRGDSAAYFCASSPQGGETQYFGPGTRLLVL.

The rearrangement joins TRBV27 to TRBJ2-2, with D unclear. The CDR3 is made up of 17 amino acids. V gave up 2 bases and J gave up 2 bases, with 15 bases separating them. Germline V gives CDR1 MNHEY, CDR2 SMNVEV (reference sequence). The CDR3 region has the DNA TGTGCCAGCAGTTTAGGATCTCAGAGATTAAACACCGGGGAGCTGTTTTTT. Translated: CASSLGSQRLNTGELFF.

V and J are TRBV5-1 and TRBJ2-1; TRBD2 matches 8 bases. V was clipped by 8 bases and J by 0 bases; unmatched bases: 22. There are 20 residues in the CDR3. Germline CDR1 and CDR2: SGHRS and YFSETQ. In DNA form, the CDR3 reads TGCGCCAGAAAACGTCTTAGCGGGAACTTTATTGGGGCCTCCTACAATGAGCAGTTCTTC. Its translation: CARKRLSGNFIGASYNEQFF.

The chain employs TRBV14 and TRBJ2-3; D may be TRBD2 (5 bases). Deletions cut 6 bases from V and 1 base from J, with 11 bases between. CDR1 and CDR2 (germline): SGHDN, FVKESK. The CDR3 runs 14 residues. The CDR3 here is CASRRAGGTDTQYF. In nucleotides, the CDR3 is TGTGCCAGCAGAAGGGCCGGGGGCACAGATACGCAGTATTTT.

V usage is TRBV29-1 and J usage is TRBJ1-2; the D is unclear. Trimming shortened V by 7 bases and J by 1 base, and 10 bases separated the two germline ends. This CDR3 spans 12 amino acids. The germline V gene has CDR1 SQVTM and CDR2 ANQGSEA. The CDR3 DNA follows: TGCAGCGCCGAAACGGATAACTATGGCTACACCTTC. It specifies CSAETDNYGYTF.

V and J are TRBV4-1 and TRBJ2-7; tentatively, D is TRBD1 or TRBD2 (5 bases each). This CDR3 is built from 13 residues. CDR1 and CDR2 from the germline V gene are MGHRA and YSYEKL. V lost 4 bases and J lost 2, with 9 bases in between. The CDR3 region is CASSRDRAYEQYF. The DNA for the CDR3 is TGCGCCAGCAGCCGGGACCGAGCCTACGAGCAGTACTTC.

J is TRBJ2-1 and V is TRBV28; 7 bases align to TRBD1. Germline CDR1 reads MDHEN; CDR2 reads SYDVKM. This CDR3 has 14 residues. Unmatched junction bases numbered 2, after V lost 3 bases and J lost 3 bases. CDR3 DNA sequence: TGTGCCAGCAGTTTGACAGGGCTCTACAATGAGCAGTTCTTC. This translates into CASSLTGLYNEQFF.

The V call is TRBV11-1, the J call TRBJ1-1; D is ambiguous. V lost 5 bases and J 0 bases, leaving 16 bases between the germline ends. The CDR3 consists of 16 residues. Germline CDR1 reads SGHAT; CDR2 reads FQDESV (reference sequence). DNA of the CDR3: TGTGCCAGCAGCATCCCTGGGGATACAATGAACACTGAAGCTTTCTTT. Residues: CASSIPGDTMNTEAFF. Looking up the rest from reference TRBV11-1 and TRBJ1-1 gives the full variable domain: EAEVAQSPRYKITEKSQAVAFWCDPISGHATLYWYRQILGQGPELLVQFQDESVVDDSQLPKDRFSAERLKGVDSTLKIQPAELGDSAMYLCASSIPGDTMNTEAFFGQGTRLTVV.

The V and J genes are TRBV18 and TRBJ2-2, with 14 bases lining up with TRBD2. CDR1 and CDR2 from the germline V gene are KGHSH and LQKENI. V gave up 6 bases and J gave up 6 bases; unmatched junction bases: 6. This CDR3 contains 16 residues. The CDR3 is CASSSGTSGSAGELFF. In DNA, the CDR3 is TGTGCCAGCTCTTCTGGGACTAGCGGGAGCGCCGGGGAGCTGTTTTTT. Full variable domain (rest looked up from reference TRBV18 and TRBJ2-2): NAGVMQNPRHLVRRRGQEARLRCSPMKGHSHVYWYRQLPEEGLKFMVYLQKENIIDESGMPKERFSAEFPKEGPSILRIQQVVRGDSAAYFCASSSGTSGSAGELFFGEGSRLTVL.